These 17 T cell receptor beta chains were all obtained from the same sample, sequenced in a study of T cell repertoires in cytomegalovirus infection. MiXCR, applied by TCRdb to the reads, yields one record per CDR3 protein. The repertoire consists of about 280,000 distinct CDR3 sequences, with roughly a fifth occurring once and the leading ten covering roughly a fifth. Their recognized antigens are unknown. The sample here was cultured PBMCs, taken from culture after CMV antigen stimulation. These receptors were taken from a human donor in good health (CMV status not recorded). Some clones in this sample may be carry-over from other donors' samples.

This clonotype was recorded many times. The chain employs TRBV6-1 and TRBJ2-3, with a tentative D call TRBD2 (6 bases). The length of the CDR3 is 14 residues. The germline V gene encodes CDR1 MNHNS and CDR2 SASEGT. V gave up 10 bases and J gave up 2 bases, with 16 bases separating them. Here the CDR3 reads CATRRDFSTDTQYF. CDR3 nucleotide sequence: TGTGCCACCCGCCGGGACTTCTCCACAGATACGCAGTATTTT.

This clonotype was observed a single time. The chain combines TRBV24-1 with TRBJ2-1; 7 bases match TRBD2. V gave up 2 bases and J gave up 4 bases; unmatched junction bases: 4. This CDR3 has 15 amino acids. Germline V CDR1 and CDR2: KGHDR, SFDVKD. The chain's CDR3 is CATSDWTRSYNEQFF. The CDR3 nucleotides read TGTGCCACCAGTGATTGGACTAGAAGTTACAATGAGCAGTTCTTC.

This clonotype was observed many times. V and J are TRBV14 and TRBJ2-1; possible D gene TRBD2, 5 bases. The germline gives CDR1 SGHDN, CDR2 FVKESK. The CDR3 spans 13 residues. Trimming removed 8 bases at V and 7 bases at J, with 15 bases between. CDR3 in DNA: TGTGCCAGCCGCCTAAACGGGGTAAATGAGCAGTTCTTC. It is translated as CASRLNGVNEQFF. The full variable domain, completed using reference TRBV14 and TRBJ2-1, is EAGVTQFPSHSVIEKGQTVTLRCDPISGHDNLYWYRRVMGKEIKFLLHFVKESKQDESGMPNNRFLAERTGGTYSTLKVQPAELEDSGVYFCASRLNGVNEQFFGPGTRLTVL.

The table lists this clonotype with many counts. The chain joins TRBV6-2 or TRBV6-3 to TRBJ2-2; TRBD2 agrees at 9 bases. Trimming removed 0 bases from V and 4 bases from J; junction bases left unmatched: 6. This CDR3 region has 17 residues. Germline CDR1 is MNHEY and CDR2 is SVGEGT. CDR3 region: CASSYSAAAGGTGELFF. The CDR3 bases are TGTGCCAGCAGTTACTCCGCGGCAGCGGGAGGCACCGGGGAGCTGTTTTTT.

This clonotype was counted at least ten times. V and J are TRBV7-2 and TRBJ1-1; the D gene is possibly TRBD1 (5 bases). Looked up from germline, CDR1 is SGHTA and CDR2 is FQGNSA. This CDR3 spans 13 amino acids. The ends were cut back, 3 bases at V and 6 bases at J, with 11 bases in the middle. CDR3 coding DNA: TGTGCCAGCAGCTTGGCAGGGTATCCTGAAGCTTTCTTT. Translating gives CASSLAGYPEAFF.

This clonotype has more than one count but fewer than ten. The chain has TRBV14 and TRBJ2-1, with 15 bases matching TRBD2. This CDR3 contains 17 residues. Trimming took 6 bases from V and 9 from J; bases not matched to a gene: 12. Germline V gene data show CDR1 as SGHDN and CDR2 as FVKESK. The CDR3 DNA sequence: TGTGCCAGCAGTCCAGGGAGGACTAGCGGGAGGGCTGGTGAGCAGTTCTTC. Amino acid sequence: CASSPGRTSGRAGEQFF.

The chain carries TRBV4-1 and TRBJ1-6, with D possibly being TRBD1 (5 bases). The germline V gene encodes CDR1 MGHRA and CDR2 YSYEKL. Trimming shortened V by 0 bases and J by 2 bases, and 11 bases separated the two germline ends. This CDR3 contains 17 residues. CDR3 sequence (DNA): TGCGCCAGCAGCCAAGATTGGGGGGACGCCTATAATTCACCCCTCCACTTT. Protein sequence: CASSQDWGDAYNSPLHF.

Ten or more counts support this clonotype. The chain combines TRBV7-2 with TRBJ2-1, with D unresolved. V lost 8 bases and J lost 6, with 17 bases in between. Germline CDR1 reads SGHTA; CDR2 reads FQGNSA. This CDR3 comprises 14 residues. As DNA, the CDR3 is TGTGCCAGCCCCTCCGGACCTCAGAGCAATGAGCAGTTCTTC. This translates into CASPSGPQSNEQFF. Complete variable domain (other parts from reference TRBV7-2 and TRBJ2-1): GAGVSQSPSNKVTEKGKDVELRCDPISGHTALYWYRQSLGQGLEFLIYFQGNSAPDKSGLPSDRFSAERTGGSVSTLTIQRTQQEDSAVYLCASPSGPQSNEQFFGPGTRLTVL.

The CDR3 bases are TGTGCCAGCAGGTTCGACGCAGCGGGGTTCTTC. Translation gives CASRFDAAGFF. The gene calls are TRBV12-3 or TRBV12-4 and TRBJ2-1; D possibly corresponds to TRBD2 (6 bases). This CDR3 comprises 11 residues. Trimming left V 6 bases short and J 15 bases short, with 15 bases between.

This clonotype was seen only a few times. Written as DNA, the CDR3 is TGTGCCAGCAGCTTATTTCTAGACCAAGAGACCCAGTACTTC. Its protein product is CASSLFLDQETQYF. This rearrangement joins TRBV7-7 to TRBJ2-5, with unresolved D. V was cut by 2 bases and J by 0 bases, with 7 bases left in between. CDR3 length: 14 residues. Germline assignment: CDR1 SSHAT and CDR2 FNYEAQ (reference sequence).

The chain carries TRBV30 and TRBJ2-3; 8 bases line up with TRBD2. The CDR3 sequence is 15 residues long. Germline-derived CDR1 and CDR2 are GTSNPN and SVGIG (reference sequence). With 0 bases clipped from V and 4 bases from J, the junction kept 6 bases outside the gene matches. The CDR3 loop is CAWSVRGGSADTQYF. The DNA for the CDR3 is TGTGCCTGGAGTGTACGGGGGGGGTCCGCAGATACGCAGTATTTT.

Many counts were recorded for this clonotype. The V call is TRBV5-1, the J call TRBJ1-3; TRBD1 might be the D (6 bases). Trimming took 1 base from V and 10 from J, leaving 15 bases between them. Germline V CDR1 and CDR2: SGHRS, YFSETQ. The CDR3 is 14 residues long. The CDR3 DNA follows: TGCGCCAGCAGCTTGAACCAGGGGCCAGGGACCATATATTTT. Translating gives CASSLNQGPGTIYF.

This clonotype was counted a few times. The chain couples TRBV7-2 to TRBJ2-3, with D hard to call. The CDR3 has 13 amino acids. V was pared by 1 base and J by 1 base, with 3 bases between. Per the germline V gene, CDR1 is SGHTA and CDR2 is FQGNSA. The chain's CDR3 is CASSLVRTDTQYF. The DNA for the CDR3 is TGTGCCAGCAGCTTAGTACGCACAGATACGCAGTATTTT. The variable domain in full, with the rest retrieved from reference TRBV7-2 and TRBJ2-3, is GAGVSQSPSNKVTEKGKDVELRCDPISGHTALYWYRQSLGQGLEFLIYFQGNSAPDKSGLPSDRFSAERTGGSVSTLTIQRTQQEDSAVYLCASSLVRTDTQYFGPGTRLTVL.

This clonotype has more than one count but fewer than ten. The J gene is TRBJ2-1, the V gene TRBV12-3 or TRBV12-4; D gene uncertain. The CDR3 runs 13 residues. V dropped 3 bases and J dropped 12 bases, with 15 bases sitting between them. CDR3 protein: CASSFSTVGLQFF. The CDR3 DNA is TGTGCCAGCAGTTTCTCGACTGTTGGATTGCAGTTCTTC.

This clonotype was recorded many times. One end of the junction varies from germline; a read error may be responsible. The chain couples TRBV6-2 or TRBV6-3 to TRBJ2-2; D may be TRBD2 (5 bases). Germline V gene data show CDR1 as MNHEY and CDR2 as SVGEGT. This CDR3 comprises 17 residues. The CDR3 nucleotides read TGTGCCAGCAGTCACTCCGGGGTAGGAGCGAACACCGGGGAGCTGTTTTTT. Translating gives CASSHSGVGANTGELFF.

The genes are TRBV19 and TRBJ2-1, with unresolved D. The germline gives CDR1 LNHDA, CDR2 SQIVND (reference sequence). The V gene lost 1 base and the J gene lost 5 bases, with 21 bases spanning the gap. This CDR3 region has 18 residues. The CDR3 DNA follows: TGTGCCAGTAGTATAGGGCGTGGTCGGGCGGAGCTACACAATGAGCAGTTCTTC. It specifies CASSIGRGRAELHNEQFF.

The chain employs TRBV20-1 and TRBJ1-1; D is undetermined. Germline assignment: CDR1 DFQATT and CDR2 SNEGSKA (reference sequence). The CDR3 length is 13 residues. Trimming pared 7 bases from V and 5 bases from J, leaving 17 bases between. The CDR3 DNA sequence: TGCAGTGTTACGCGGCGGGTAGGGACTGAAGCTTTCTTT. It encodes CSVTRRVGTEAFF.